This is a list of T cell receptor beta chains from one sample in a study of cytomegalovirus exposure and HLA in healthy donors. Profiling relied on immunoSEQ multiplex PCR, and the TCRdb table lists in-frame clones only, not all of them. In the table there are about 130,000 clones, roughly 80% of which are singletons. Input material: PBMCs. Every receptor here comes from a man younger than 35 in good health and CMV-seropositive. CDR3s include the opening cysteine and the closing phenylalanine or tryptophan. D genes are given only for firm matches. A clone size is listed for some rows: how often the clone was seen (once, few, many), or a class if it is expanded.

d_gene,v_gene,abundance,j_gene,CDR3nt,CDR3aa
NA,TRBV6-4,NA,TRBJ1-1,TGTGCCAGCAGTGACTCGGGTAGTGGGAGAGAAGCTTTCTTT,CASSDSGSGREAFF
NA,TRBV5-1,NA,TRBJ1-4,TGCGCCAGCAGCCATATAGGGGCAACTAATGAAAAACTGTTTTTT,CASSHIGATNEKLFF
NA,TRBV5-1,NA,TRBJ2-7,TGCGCCAGCAGCTTGGACCAGGAGCAGTACTTC,CASSLDQEQYF
TRBD2,TRBV7-2,NA,TRBJ2-5,TGTGCCAGCAGCCCCTTAGGGAGGGAGGCTCCTGAGACCCAGTACTTC,CASSPLGREAPETQYF
TRBD1,TRBV14,NA,TRBJ1-2,TGTGCCAGCAGCCAAGACTACAGGGGGTCGGGCTACACCTTC,CASSQDYRGSGYTF
NA,TRBV6-1,NA,TRBJ1-3,TGTGCCGCGGGAAAAAACTCTGGAAACACCATATATTTT,CAAGKNSGNTIYF
TRBD1,TRBV9,NA,TRBJ2-1,TGTGCCAGCAGCGTAATGGGACAGGGCGTGAACAATGAGCAGTTCTTC,CASSVMGQGVNNEQFF
NA,TRBV6-4,NA,TRBJ2-3,TGTGCCAGCAGTGGGGCAGACACAGATACGCAGTATTTT,CASSGADTDTQYF
TRBD1,TRBV5-1,NA,TRBJ2-6,TGCGCCAGCAGCTTCGGGACAGGAGTCTCTGGGGCCAACGTCCTGACTTTC,CASSFGTGVSGANVLTF
TRBD2,TRBV5-1,NA,TRBJ2-7,TGCGCCAGCAGCTTGGTTCTAGCGGGAGACGAGCAGTACTTC,CASSLVLAGDEQYF
NA,TRBV9,NA,TRBJ1-1,TGTGCCAGCAGCGTAGCTCTTGACCCCGGAGTGAACACTGAAGCTTTCTTT,CASSVALDPGVNTEAFF
NA,TRBV11-2,once,TRBJ2-2,TGTGCCAGCACCCGTAGGGGAGGGGGGAACACCGGGGAGCTGTTTTTT,CASTRRGGGNTGELFF
NA,TRBV21-1,NA,TRBJ2-1,TGTGCCAGCAGGCCCGGGGAACCCAAAATACAAGAGCCCTACAATGAGCAGTTCTTC,CASRPGEPKIQEPYNEQFF
TRBD1,TRBV7-9,NA,TRBJ2-2,TGTGCCAGCAGCATCTCAGGGGGTACGCCGGTTGGGGAGCTGTTTTTT,CASSISGGTPVGELFF
NA,TRBV2,NA,TRBJ1-6,TGTGCCAGCAGTGCCCGGACAACTAATTCACCCCTCCACTTT,CASSARTTNSPLHF
NA,TRBV5-1,NA,TRBJ2-2,TGCGCCAGCAGCTTGGCTAGAGACGGGGAGCTGTTTTTT,CASSLARDGELFF
TRBD1,TRBV4-2,NA,TRBJ2-7,TGTGCCAGCAGCCCAACCCCGGGACAGGGGGATCTTTACCTAGTCTACGAGCAGTACTTC,CASSPTPGQGDLYLVYEQYF
TRBD1,TRBV7-8,NA,TRBJ2-7,TGTGCCAGCAGCTTAGAACGGACAGGGTTCTACGAGCAGTACTTC,CASSLERTGFYEQYF
TRBD2,TRBV7-9,NA,TRBJ2-7,TGTGCCAGCAGCTCGAGGACTAGCGGGGCCTACGAGCAGTACTTC,CASSSRTSGAYEQYF
NA,TRBV27,NA,TRBJ2-3,TGTGCCAGTAAACAGTTTAGATCAGCTAGCGCCTTTAGCACAGATACGCAGTATTTT,CASKQFRSASAFSTDTQYF
NA,TRBV29-1,NA,TRBJ1-5,TGCAGCGCAACCGGGACTAACGATCAGCCCCAGCATTTT,CSATGTNDQPQHF
TRBD1,TRBV9,NA,TRBJ2-3,TGTGCCAGCAGCGCAAAAACAGGGGGCGCCCCCCAGTATTTT,CASSAKTGGAPQYF
TRBD1,TRBV19,NA,TRBJ1-6,TGTGCCACCCGGGACAGGGAGAGCTCCTATAATTCACCCCTCCACTTT,CATRDRESSYNSPLHF
TRBD1,TRBV9,NA,TRBJ1-2,TGTGCCAGCAGCGCCCGAACAGGGGGATCTGCTACTAGTGATGGCTACACCTTC,CASSARTGGSATSDGYTF
NA,TRBV7-2,NA,TRBJ2-1,TGTGCCAGCAGCTCCCATATTGGACAGTACAATGAGCAGTTCTTC,CASSSHIGQYNEQFF
TRBD2,TRBV4-3,NA,TRBJ2-7,TGCGCCAGCAGCCAAGATGTAAGCGGGGGAAGCGACGAGCAGTACTTC,CASSQDVSGGSDEQYF
TRBD2,TRBV6-1,NA,TRBJ2-1,TGTGCCAGCAGTGAATGGGGGACTAGCGGGAGAATTGGAAATGAGCAGTTCTTC,CASSEWGTSGRIGNEQFF
NA,TRBV10-1,NA,TRBJ1-3,TGCGCCAGCAGTGAGGGGGGCGGCTCTGGAAACACCATATATTTT,CASSEGGGSGNTIYF
TRBD1,TRBV5-1,NA,TRBJ2-7,TGCGCCAGCAACTCTCAATCCGGGACAGAACTCTACGAGCAGTACTTC,CASNSQSGTELYEQYF
NA,TRBV7-9,few,TRBJ2-1,TGTGCCAGCAGCTTGCGGCAGGGAGAGACAGGCCTCCATGAGCAGTTCTTC,CASSLRQGETGLHEQFF
NA,TRBV29-1,NA,TRBJ2-1,TGCAGCGGACTTCAGGGTGGGTGGCAGTTCTTC,CSGLQGGWQFF
NA,TRBV9,NA,TRBJ2-1,TGTGCCAGCAGCGGCCCGGGGGGCGGGGAGGAGCAGTTCTTC,CASSGPGGGEEQFF
NA,TRBV6-4,NA,TRBJ1-1,TGTGCCAGCAGTGAGGTTTTCGGCACTGAAGCTTTCTTT,CASSEVFGTEAFF
NA,TRBV5-4,once,TRBJ2-7,TGTGCCAGCAGCTCCCCAAGCGATGCCTACGAGCAGTACTTC,CASSSPSDAYEQYF
TRBD1,TRBV7-2,NA,TRBJ1-2,TGTGCCAGCAGCCCTAGGGAAGGGGGCAGCTATGGCTACACCTTC,CASSPREGGSYGYTF
TRBD1,TRBV18,NA,TRBJ1-1,TGTGCCAGCTCATCCGGGACAGGCAAGATGAACACTGAAGCTTTCTTT,CASSSGTGKMNTEAFF
TRBD2,TRBV10-1,NA,TRBJ2-1,TGCGCCAGCAGTGAGTCGGGGACTAGCGGGGCGAATGAGCAGTTCTTC,CASSESGTSGANEQFF
NA,TRBV11-2,few,TRBJ2-7,TGTGCCAGCAGCTTAGACAGGGCCTACGAGCAGTACTTC,CASSLDRAYEQYF
TRBD1,TRBV5-1,NA,TRBJ2-7,TGCGCCAGCAGCTTCGGACAGGGAGTTACCTACGAGCAGTACTTC,CASSFGQGVTYEQYF
NA,TRBV5-5,once,TRBJ2-7,TGTGCCAGCAGCGGGAGGGCAGGACAGAACTACGAGCAGTACTTC,CASSGRAGQNYEQYF
NA,TRBV27,NA,TRBJ1-6,TGTGCCAGCAAAAGCTGGGACACGTTTAATTCACCCCTCCACTTT,CASKSWDTFNSPLHF
TRBD1,TRBV9,NA,TRBJ2-5,TGTGCCAGCAGCGCCTCAGGGACAGGTCAAGAGACCCAGTACTTC,CASSASGTGQETQYF
TRBD1,TRBV10-3,NA,TRBJ1-2,TGTGCCATCAGCAGGACAGGCAATGGCTACACCTTC,CAISRTGNGYTF
NA,TRBV7-2,NA,TRBJ1-1,TGTGCCAGCAGCCCACCTTGGGGGGGGGACACTGAAGCTTTCTTT,CASSPPWGGDTEAFF
TRBD2,TRBV27,NA,TRBJ2-7,TGTGCCAGCAGCTTGCGGGGGGGCATCTCCTGCGAGCAGTACTTC,CASSLRGGISCEQYF
TRBD1,TRBV7-9,NA,TRBJ1-6,TGTGCCAGCAGCTTACCAGGGGGAGGATCACCCCTCCACTTT,CASSLPGGGSPLHF
TRBD2,TRBV9,NA,TRBJ2-7,TGTGCCAGCAGCGCTAGCGGGAGGCCATCATCCCCCGAGCAGTACTTC,CASSASGRPSSPEQYF
NA,TRBV7-9,few,TRBJ2-1,TGTGCCAGCAGCCGCACAGGGCCTCTCTACAATGAGCAGTTCTTC,CASSRTGPLYNEQFF
TRBD1,TRBV27,NA,TRBJ2-7,TGTGCCAGTACTACAGGGGTTGGGAACGAGCAGTACTTC,CASTTGVGNEQYF
TRBD1,TRBV7-2,NA,TRBJ1-2,TGTGCCAGCAGCTCATCGACCGGGACAGTCGGCTATGGCTACACCTTC,CASSSSTGTVGYGYTF
TRBD2,TRBV5-1,NA,TRBJ2-2,TGCGCCAGCACCCCTAGCGGGAACACCGGGGAGCTGTTTTTT,CASTPSGNTGELFF
NA,TRBV19,NA,TRBJ1-5,TGTGCCAGTAGCCCCATCGGGATTAATAGCAATCAGCCCCAGCATTTT,CASSPIGINSNQPQHF
NA,TRBV5-1,NA,TRBJ1-1,TGCGCCAGCAGCTTGGTTCAGGGCGGAAGGACTGAAGCTTTCTTT,CASSLVQGGRTEAFF
NA,TRBV9,NA,TRBJ1-6,TGTGCCAGCAGCGAAGACGAGACAGATTATAATTCACCCCTCCACTTT,CASSEDETDYNSPLHF
TRBD2,TRBV7-6,NA,TRBJ2-7,TGTGCCAGGGCGGGAGGGCAGGAGACCTACGAGCAGTACTTC,CARAGGQETYEQYF
TRBD1,TRBV7-9,NA,TRBJ2-5,TGTTCCAGCAGCTTAGGGGGCGGAAACCGTTACCAAGAGACCCAGTACTTC,CSSSLGGGNRYQETQYF
NA,TRBV6-5,few,TRBJ1-1,TGTGCCAGCAGGATAGCTCGAGGGCTTAACACTGAAGCTTTCTTT,CASRIARGLNTEAFF
NA,TRBV30,few,TRBJ2-7,TGTGCCTGGGCCGAGACAGTGAGCTCCTACGAGCAGTACTTC,CAWAETVSSYEQYF